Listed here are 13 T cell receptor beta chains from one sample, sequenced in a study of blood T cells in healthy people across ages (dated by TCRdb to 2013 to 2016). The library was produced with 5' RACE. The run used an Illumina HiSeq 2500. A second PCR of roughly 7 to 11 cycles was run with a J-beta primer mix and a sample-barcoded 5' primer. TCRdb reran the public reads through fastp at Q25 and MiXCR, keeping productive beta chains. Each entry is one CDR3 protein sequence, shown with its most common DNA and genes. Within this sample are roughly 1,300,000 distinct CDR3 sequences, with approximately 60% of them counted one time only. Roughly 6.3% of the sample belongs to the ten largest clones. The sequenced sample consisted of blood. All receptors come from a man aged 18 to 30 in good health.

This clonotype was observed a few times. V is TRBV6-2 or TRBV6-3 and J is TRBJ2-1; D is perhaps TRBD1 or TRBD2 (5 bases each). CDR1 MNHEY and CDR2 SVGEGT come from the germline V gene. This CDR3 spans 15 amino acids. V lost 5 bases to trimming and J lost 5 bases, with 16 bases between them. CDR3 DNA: TGTGCCAGCAGTCGAACCGGGACCATTCACAATGAGCAGTTCTTC. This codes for CASSRTGTIHNEQFF.

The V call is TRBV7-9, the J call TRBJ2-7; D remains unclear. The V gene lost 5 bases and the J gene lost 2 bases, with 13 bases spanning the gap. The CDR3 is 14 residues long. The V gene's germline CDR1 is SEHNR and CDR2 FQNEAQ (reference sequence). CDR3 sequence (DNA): TGTGCCAGCAGCCACCCACAAGCCCCCTACGAGCAGTACTTC. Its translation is CASSHPQAPYEQYF.

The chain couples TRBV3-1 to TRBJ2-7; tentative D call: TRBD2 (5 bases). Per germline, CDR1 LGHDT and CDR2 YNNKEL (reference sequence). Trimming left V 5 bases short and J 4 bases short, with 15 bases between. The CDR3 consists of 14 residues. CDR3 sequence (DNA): TGTGCCAGCAGCAGGGATCCCGGGGAGTACGAGCAGTACTTC. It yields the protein CASSRDPGEYEQYF.

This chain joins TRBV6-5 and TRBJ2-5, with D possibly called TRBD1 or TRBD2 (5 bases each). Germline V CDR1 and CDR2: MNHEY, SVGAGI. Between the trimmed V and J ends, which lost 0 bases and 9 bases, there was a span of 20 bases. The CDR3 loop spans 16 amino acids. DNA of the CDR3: TGTGCCAGCAGTTACTCGCCCGCTCGGGGACGGTCGGCCCAGTACTTC. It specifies CASSYSPARGRSAQYF.

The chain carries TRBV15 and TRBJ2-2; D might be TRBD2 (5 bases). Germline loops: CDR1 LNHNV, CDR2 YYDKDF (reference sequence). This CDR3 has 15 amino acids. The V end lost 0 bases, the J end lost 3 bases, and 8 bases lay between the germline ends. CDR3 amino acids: CATSRDRGYTGELFF. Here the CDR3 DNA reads TGTGCCACCAGCAGAGATCGAGGGTACACCGGGGAGCTGTTTTTT.

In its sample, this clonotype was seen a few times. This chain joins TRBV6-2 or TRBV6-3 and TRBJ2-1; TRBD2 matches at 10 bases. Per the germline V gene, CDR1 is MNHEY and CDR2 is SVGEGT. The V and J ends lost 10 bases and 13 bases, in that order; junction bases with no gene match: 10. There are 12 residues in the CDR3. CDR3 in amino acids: CATWTSGPLQFF. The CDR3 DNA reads TGTGCCACCTGGACTAGCGGACCACTCCAGTTCTTC.

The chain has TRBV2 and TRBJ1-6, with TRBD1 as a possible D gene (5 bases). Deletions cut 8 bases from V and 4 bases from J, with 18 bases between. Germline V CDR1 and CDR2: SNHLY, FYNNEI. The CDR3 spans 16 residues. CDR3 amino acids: CASSGPGGTYNSPLHF. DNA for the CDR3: TGTGCCAGCTCGGGACCCGGAGGGACTTATAATTCACCCCTCCACTTT.

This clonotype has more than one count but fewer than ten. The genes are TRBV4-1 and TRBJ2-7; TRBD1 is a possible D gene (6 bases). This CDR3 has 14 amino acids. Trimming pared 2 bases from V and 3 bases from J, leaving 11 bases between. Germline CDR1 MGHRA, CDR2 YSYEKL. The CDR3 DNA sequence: TGCGCCAGCAGCCAATATTACAGGGACTACGAGCAGTACTTC. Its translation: CASSQYYRDYEQYF.

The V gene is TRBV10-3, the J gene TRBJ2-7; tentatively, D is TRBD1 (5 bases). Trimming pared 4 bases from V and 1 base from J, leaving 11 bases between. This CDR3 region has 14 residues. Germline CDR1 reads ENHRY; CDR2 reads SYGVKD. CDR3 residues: CAISVDRLSYEQYF. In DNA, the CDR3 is TGTGCCATCAGTGTTGACAGATTATCCTACGAGCAGTACTTC.

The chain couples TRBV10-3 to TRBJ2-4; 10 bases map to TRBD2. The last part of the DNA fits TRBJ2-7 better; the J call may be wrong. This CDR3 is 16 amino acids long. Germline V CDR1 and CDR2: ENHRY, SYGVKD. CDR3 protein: CAISEWGGTSDYEQYF. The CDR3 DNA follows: TGTGCCATCAGTGAGTGGGGGGGGACTAGCGACTACGAGCAGTACTTC.

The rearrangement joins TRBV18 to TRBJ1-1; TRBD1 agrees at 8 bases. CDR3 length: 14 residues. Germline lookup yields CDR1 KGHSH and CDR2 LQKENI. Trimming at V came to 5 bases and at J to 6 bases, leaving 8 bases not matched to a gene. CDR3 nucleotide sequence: TGTGCCAGCTCAAAACCTGGGACAGGTGCTGAAGCTTTCTTT. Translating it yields CASSKPGTGAEAFF.

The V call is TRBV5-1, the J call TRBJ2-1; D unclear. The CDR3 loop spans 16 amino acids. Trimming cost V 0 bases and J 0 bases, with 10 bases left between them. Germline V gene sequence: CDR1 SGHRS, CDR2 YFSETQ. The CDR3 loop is CASSLVGVNSYNEQFF. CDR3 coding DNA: TGCGCCAGCAGCTTGGTAGGTGTGAACTCCTACAATGAGCAGTTCTTC.

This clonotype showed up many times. As DNA, the CDR3 is TGCGCCAGCAGCCAAGATGTGGCCGGGACAGGGATGCATACGCAGTATTTT. Translated, it gives CASSQDVAGTGMHTQYF. This rearrangement joins TRBV4-1 to TRBJ2-3; the match to TRBD1 covers 9 bases. The CDR3 has 17 amino acids. V was pared by 0 bases and J by 7 bases, with 11 bases of the junction left unmatched. Germline CDR1 MGHRA, CDR2 YSYEKL.